Listed here is a single T cell receptor (beta chain). This clonotype was recorded many times. What this receptor recognizes is not known. No base-level quality is on record; no much larger clone is a single base apart. Amplification of TCR beta CDR3 regions was carried out from RNA transcripts. A first-round RT-PCR of the TCR CDR3 used the HTBI primer set with the Qiagen OneStep RT-PCR kit. Libraries were constructed in a second round of multiplex PCR, after which size selection and purification were performed. The libraries were sequenced on an Illumina HiSeq2000 using paired-end 100 bp reads. On the study's bioinformatics: Raw data were processed with SOAPnuke, discarding reads with adapters, uncalled bases, mean Phred below 15, or no exact constant-primer or identifier match. High-quality paired reads were merged using COPE v1.2.5, and each unique nucleotide sequence was defined as a clonotype. MiTCR v1.1 was used to align clonotypes to the IMGT TRBV, TRBD and TRBJ reference segments. Only V-J combinations with frequency above 0.0001, covering 99% to 99.2% of repertoires, were analysed. A TCS score was defined as the ratio between F50 (clonal expansion) and ExV (chaos), using BLOSUM62-based TCRdist between CDR3 peptides within each V-J. Welch's t-statistics and random forest reduced some 510 V-J features to 13, which were used in a naive Bayes classifier (R e1071). Using fastp at Q25 and MiXCR, TCRdb reprocessed the public reads and kept productive beta chains. Rows are combined by CDR3 protein, so each entry shows the most common genes and DNA. TCRdb's processing, not the study's, gives the V and J calls here. A total of a few hundred thousand distinct CDR3 sequences appear in this sample, around 20% of them only once. The ten largest clones represent 50% of the sample.

The V end gives up 5 bases and the J end 6 bases, leaving 16 bases in the junction not matched to a gene. Spanning cysteine to phenylalanine, the CDR3 consists of 18 amino acids. Kept here is only the CDR3 DNA, which spans 54 bases and is read in frame from base 1. CDR1 and CDR2, looked up from the germline V gene, are SGHVS and FQNEAQ. These data are taken from a study of T cells in Graves' hyperthyroidism and ophthalmopathy (dated by TCRdb to between 2017 and 2020). Study-wide context: Peripheral blood was sampled at the time of initial diagnosis, prior to any treatment. To identify distinguishing TCR V-J signatures, a discovery cohort of around 98 patients was used, comprising approximately 40 with Graves' ophthalmopathy and 57 with stable Graves' hyperthyroidism. After sampling, hyperthyroidism patients received methimazole starting at 30 mg daily, and ophthalmopathy patients received high-dose intravenous methylprednisolone. Prospective prediction of ophthalmopathy was tested in an independent validation cohort consisting of fewer than 20 hyperthyroidism patients and 15 or so patients who later progressed to ophthalmopathy. According to the paper, TCR Vbeta CDR3 sequencing was carried out on more than 120 peripheral blood samples, which came from 40 to 45 ophthalmopathy, approximately 72 hyperthyroidism and some 17 progressor patients. The approximately 98 discovery patients were randomly divided into training and test sets at a 7:3 ratio. Thyroid tissue and blood T-cell repertoires from several Graves' hyperthyroidism patients were also compared in the study. The research as a whole found: In validation, the model predicted progression to ophthalmopathy with over 65% sensitivity and about 72% specificity, a median of about 6.7 months before onset. Most expanded thyroid clonotypes (frequency above 0.001) were also found in blood, which suggests that blood repertoires may mirror thyroid immune responses. Ophthalmopathy was separated from stable hyperthyroidism by a 13 V-J signature model, with 85% to 90% sensitivity and 81% to 82% specificity obtained in cross-validation and 80%/75% obtained in testing. No statistical method was used to set the sample size in advance, and investigators knew the group allocation.

Stable Graves' hyperthyroidism was defined as the absence of progression to ophthalmopathy over 18 months of follow-up. Hyperthyroidism patients were newly diagnosed, had a disease duration of under 2 months, and were aged 18 to 65 years. Exclusion was applied to patients with uncontrolled infections, other autoimmune diseases, pregnancy or lactation. Diagnoses were established on the basis of clinical symptoms, serum thyroxine and TRAb, thyroid ultrasound, and orbital computed tomography. PBMCs were isolated from approximately 10 ml of fresh peripheral blood by Ficoll-Paque density gradient centrifugation. Total RNA was extracted with Trizol reagent, and quality was checked on an Agilent 2100 Bioanalyzer.

The TCR was taken from a woman aged 45-65 years with Graves' hyperthyroidism. The chain joins TRBV7-8 to TRBJ2-2; 9 bases in between match TRBD2. Sequences were obtained from blood. The nucleotides are TGTGCCAGCAGCCCCCTCCGCCGGGGACTAGCCCCACCCGGGGAGCTGTTTTTT. This encodes CASSPLRRGLAPPGELFF.